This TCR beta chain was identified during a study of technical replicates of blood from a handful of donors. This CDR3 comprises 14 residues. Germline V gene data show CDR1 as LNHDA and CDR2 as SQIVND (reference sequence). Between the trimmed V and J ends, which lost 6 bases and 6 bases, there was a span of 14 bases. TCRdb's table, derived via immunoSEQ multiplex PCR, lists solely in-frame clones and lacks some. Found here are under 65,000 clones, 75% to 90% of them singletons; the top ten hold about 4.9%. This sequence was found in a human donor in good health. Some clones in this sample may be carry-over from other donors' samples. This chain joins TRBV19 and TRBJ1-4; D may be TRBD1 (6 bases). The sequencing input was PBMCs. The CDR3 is CASRNRARDEKLFF. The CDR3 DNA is TGTGCCAGTAGAAACAGGGCCAGGGATGAAAAACTGTTTTTT. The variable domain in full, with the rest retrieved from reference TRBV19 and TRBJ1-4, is DGGITQSPKYLFRKEGQNVTLSCEQNLNHDAMYWYRQDPGQGLRLIYYSQIVNDFQKGDIAEGYSVSREKKESFPLTVTSAQKNPTAFYLCASRNRARDEKLFFGSGTQLSVL.